Sequencing of this TCR beta chain was carried out in a study of response to subunit inactivated influenza vaccine. This clonotype has only a few counts. This CDR3 contains 17 residues. Germline values: CDR1 MGHRA, CDR2 YSYEKL. Trimming at V came to 4 bases and at J to 0 bases, leaving 6 bases not matched to a gene. Each CDR3 protein gets one entry after TCRdb re-called the RT-PCR reads with MiXCR. The sample contains 500,000 to 600,000 distinct CDR3 sequences, 10% to 15% of which appear only once. The sequences come from PBMCs from blood, collected around seven weeks after vaccination. The receptor comes from a man in his forties or fifties who received an inactivated influenza vaccine. V gene TRBV4-1 combines with J gene TRBJ1-5; 10 positions match TRBD1. CDR3 nucleotides: TGCGCCAGCAGCCCGACAGGGGGCACGAGTAGCAATCAGCCCCAGCATTTT. This encodes CASSPTGGTSSNQPQHF.